The subject of this entry is one TCR beta chain. Its antigen remains undetermined. Base qualities are not provided; no much larger clone lies one nucleotide away. All of the isolated RNA was reverse transcribed with the High Capacity cDNA Reverse Transcription Kit, so expressed TCRB transcripts were sequenced. For stem cell-like memory T cell samples, survey-depth immunoSEQ sequencing was used, averaging around 1 million total reads per sample. After sorted cells were lysed in RLT buffer, RNA was extracted with DNase-treated RNeasy Micro or Mini kits, with the choice depending on cell number. To prevent cross-contamination, every cell subset was processed on its own, while patient and healthy donor samples were processed together. Using the immunoSEQ multiplex PCR, TCRB sequences were amplified from cDNA into 87-bp fragments spanning the CDR3 region. Amplicons were sequenced on the Illumina HiSeq platform. The original pipeline was this. Synthetic template baselines were used to correct PCR bias computationally, reads within Hamming distance 2 were collapsed together, and singletons that could not be merged were discarded. Reads were aligned against IMGT so that V, D and J genes, CDR3 length and insertions or deletions at six rearrangement sites could be assigned. Within each subset, clonotype counts were normalized to sorted cell number, after which true diversity and Gini coefficients were computed with the tcR R package. The overlap coefficient, calculated on TCRB nucleotide sequences, was used to quantify repertoire sharing. TCRdb mirrors the immuneACCESS table, restricted to in-frame sequences. Some clones are absent from its copies; in checked studies, under half trace to an unresolved V gene, and the reason for the others is unknown. V, J and clone size are those of that table, while D and trimming were read from the DNA. The sample data list 90,000 to 110,000 clones, and 30% to 40% of these were observed just once. Of the sample, around 0.07% falls within the top ten clones.

These data are taken from a study of beta chain features in type 1 diabetes (dated by TCRdb to 2017 to 2018). With regard to the full study: No differences in mean age, gender distribution, total cell number or subset yield were found between patients and healthy donors. A total of 107,917,701 sorted cells were examined across all samples, and a strong correlation was observed between cell number per subset and RNA yield. In the study, TCRB repertoires of sorted circulating CD4+ T cell subsets from recently diagnosed type 1 diabetes patients were compared with those of matched healthy donors. Regulatory and stem cell-like memory subsets were obtained from only 8 patients and roughly 8 healthy donors, while naive and central memory subsets were obtained from all 28 donors.

As encoded in the germline V gene, CDR1 is SGDLS while CDR2 is YYNGEE. The CDR3, cysteine through phenylalanine, is 16 amino acids long. Just the 48-base CDR3 DNA is kept, in frame starting at base 1. The junction shows trimming of 3 bases on V and 8 bases on J, and the gene matches do not reach 9 bases of it. Overall study outcomes, separate from this receptor: Shorter templates might be favored by PCR, yet because patient and control samples were amplified and corrected together, any such skew would affect both groups equally. Naive, central memory and regulatory TCRB repertoires appeared to be more similar among patients than among healthy donors. Only small numbers of individuals were included in the HLA sub-analyses, which left unresolved whether HLA type had any influence on TCRB rearrangement. Type 1 diabetes patients showed a moderate but significant shortening of TCRB CDR3 length in all four CD4+ subsets. Sequencing cDNA rather than genomic DNA could over-represent highly expressing activated cells, although activation and CD3 levels did not differ between groups. At VDJ recombination sites, type 1 diabetes patients had fewer insertions and more deleted nucleotides, which implies abnormalities in thymic rearrangement.

From each donor, a single peripheral blood sample of about 120 mL on average was drawn into heparinised tubes. Using a panel that included CD45RO, CCR7, CD25, CD127, CD95 and CD27, naive, central memory, regulatory and stem cell-like memory CD4+ T cells were sorted on a BD FACSAria II. Every sorted population had a purity above 95%. PBMCs were separated immediately by Lymphoprep density gradient centrifugation and were stained directly, without being cultured. To minimize batch effects, samples were stained and sorted in pairs, one healthy donor with one patient per experiment. Sequenced: stem cell memory CD4+ T cells from blood. Per the publication, the cell subset or site label means: stem cell-like memory CD4+ T cells. Recombination connected TRBV9 to TRBJ2-1, with 12 central nucleotides matching TRBD2. The clonotype originates from a woman under 30 in good health. The CDR3 protein is CASSALAGGPDDEQFF. The nucleotide sequence reads TGTGCCAGCAGCGCCCTAGCGGGAGGGCCGGATGATGAGCAGTTCTTC. The entire variable domain, with the stretches around the CDR3 drawn from the reference TRBV9 and TRBJ2-1 proteins, is DSGVTQTPKHLITATGQRVTLRCSPRSGDLSVYWYQQSLDQGLQFLIQYYNGEERAKGNILERFSAQQFPDLHSELNLSSLELGDSALYFCASSALAGGPDDEQFFGPGTRLTVL.